This T cell receptor (beta chain) was observed in a study of immune heterogeneity within non-small cell lung tumors. Overall study: The tumors comprised a handful of squamous cell carcinomas, around 9 non-squamous carcinomas and 1 not otherwise specified. Whole-study findings and limits: Identical dominant CDR3 beta clonotypes recurred among a patient's tumor sites, alongside site-unique high-frequency clones. The repertoire of each individual patient held high-frequency T-cell receptor beta clonotypes that were largely distinct from those of other patients. In tumor regions, T-cell clonality showed a moderate but significant correlation with local tumor mutational burden (R around 0.32).

Using 32 V and 13 J primers, multiplex PCR amplified TCR beta CDR3. Each CDR3 protein gets one entry after TCRdb re-called the multiplex PCR reads with MiXCR. The sample holds 5,000 to 6,000 distinct CDR3 sequences; 21% are singletons and the top ten take about a tenth. This clonotype is deemed medium-sized. Its specificity is unknown. V shed 5 bases and J shed 6 bases, with 14 bases lying between them. Germline values: CDR1 DFQATT, CDR2 SNEGSKA (reference sequence). This CDR3 region has 13 residues. Template was bulk tumor genomic DNA, about 600 ng per sample. Doctors removed several biopsies from each primary tumor during surgery, keeping them far apart. Before undergoing curative surgery, patients had newly diagnosed non-small cell lung cancer that was untreated.

Sequenced sample: lung tumor tissue. The TCR sequence derives from a woman between 55 and 75 years old with non-small cell lung cancer. The chain recombines TRBV20-1 with TRBJ2-1, with D uncertain. The CDR3 loop is CSAFMTTLNEQFF. DNA for the CDR3: TGCAGTGCTTTCATGACGACCCTCAATGAGCAGTTCTTC.